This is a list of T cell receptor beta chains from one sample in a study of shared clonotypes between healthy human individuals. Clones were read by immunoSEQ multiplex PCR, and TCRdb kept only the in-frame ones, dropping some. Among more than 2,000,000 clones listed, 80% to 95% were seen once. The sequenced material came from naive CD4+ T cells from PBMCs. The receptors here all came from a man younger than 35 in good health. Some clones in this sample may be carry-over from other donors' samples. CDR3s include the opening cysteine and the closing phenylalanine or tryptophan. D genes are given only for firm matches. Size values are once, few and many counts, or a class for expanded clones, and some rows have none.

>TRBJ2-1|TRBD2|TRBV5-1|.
CASSSGLAGGPGNEQFF
TGCGCCAGCAGCTCGGGACTAGCGGGAGGGCCGGGGAATGAGCAGTTCTTC
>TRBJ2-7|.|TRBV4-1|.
CASSQAEQYF
TGCGCCAGCAGCCAAGCCGAGCAGTACTTC
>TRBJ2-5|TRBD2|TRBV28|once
CASSSVGGQETQYF
TGTGCCAGCAGTTCTGTCGGGGGGCAAGAGACCCAGTACTTC
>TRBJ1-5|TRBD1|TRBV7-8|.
CASSEDGQGDQPQHF
TGTGCCAGCAGCGAAGACGGACAGGGAGATCAGCCCCAGCATTTT
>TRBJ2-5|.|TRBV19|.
CASSISGAETQYF
TGTGCCAGTAGTATTTCCGGGGCAGAGACCCAGTACTTC
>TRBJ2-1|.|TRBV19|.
CASSSGDSYNEQFF
TGTGCCAGTAGTTCGGGGGATTCCTACAATGAGCAGTTCTTC
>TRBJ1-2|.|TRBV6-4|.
CASSRDTYRDYGYTF
TGTGCCAGCAGCCGGGACACCTACAGGGACTATGGCTACACCTTC
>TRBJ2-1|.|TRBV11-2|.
CASSFRGSYNEQFF
TGTGCCAGCAGCTTCAGAGGCTCCTACAATGAGCAGTTCTTC
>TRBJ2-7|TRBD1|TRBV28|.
CARGQQYEQYF
TGTGCCAGGGGACAGCAGTACGAGCAGTACTTC
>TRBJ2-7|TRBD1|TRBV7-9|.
CASSPTGVVHYEQYF
TGTGCCAGCAGCCCTACAGGGGTAGTGCACTACGAGCAGTACTTC
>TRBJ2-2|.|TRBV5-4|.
CASSWASVGGGELFF
TGTGCCAGCAGCTGGGCATCCGTCGGGGGCGGGGAGCTGTTTTTT
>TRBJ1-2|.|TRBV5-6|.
CASSPDGKRTWGYGYTF
TGTGCCAGCAGCCCGGACGGGAAGCGAACCTGGGGCTATGGCTACACCTTC
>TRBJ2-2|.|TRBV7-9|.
CASSLGWAPSTGELFF
TGTGCCAGCAGCTTAGGTTGGGCGCCGAGCACCGGGGAGCTGTTTTTT
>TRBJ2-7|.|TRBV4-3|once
CASSQNPYGSYEQYF
TGCGCCAGCAGCCAAAATCCTTACGGCTCCTACGAGCAGTACTTC
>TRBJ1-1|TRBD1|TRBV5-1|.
CASRLDRGRNTEAFF
TGCGCCAGCAGGCTGGACAGGGGGCGAAACACTGAAGCTTTCTTT
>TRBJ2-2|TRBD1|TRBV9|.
CASRRTGTGEAGELFF
TGTGCCAGCAGGAGGACCGGGACAGGGGAAGCCGGGGAGCTGTTTTTT
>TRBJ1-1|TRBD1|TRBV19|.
CASGRWGQGAGTEAFF
TGTGCCAGTGGGAGATGGGGACAGGGGGCAGGGACTGAAGCTTTCTTT
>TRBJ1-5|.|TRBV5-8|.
CASSSWDIPFGGNQPQHF
TGTGCCAGCAGCTCTTGGGACATTCCCTTCGGGGGCAATCAGCCCCAGCATTTT
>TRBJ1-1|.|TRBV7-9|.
CASSSKMNTEAFF
TGTGCCAGCAGCTCCAAGATGAACACTGAAGCTTTCTTT
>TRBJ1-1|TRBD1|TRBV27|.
CASSLEQGVDTEAFF
TGTGCCAGCAGTTTAGAGCAGGGGGTGGACACTGAAGCTTTCTTT
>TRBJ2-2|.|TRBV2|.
CASRGSANTGELFF
TGTGCCAGCAGAGGGAGCGCGAACACCGGGGAGCTGTTTTTT
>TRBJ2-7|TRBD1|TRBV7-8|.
CASSLAFKGQGGIEQYF
TGTGCCAGCAGCTTAGCGTTCAAGGGACAGGGGGGAATCGAGCAGTACTTC
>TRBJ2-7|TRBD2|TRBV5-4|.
CASSAVGGRASEQYF
TGTGCCAGCAGCGCGGTTGGGGGGAGGGCTTCCGAGCAGTACTTC
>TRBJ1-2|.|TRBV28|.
CAITPTVGNYGYTF
TGTGCCATCACCCCGACAGTCGGTAACTATGGCTACACCTTC
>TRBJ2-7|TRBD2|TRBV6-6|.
CASSSTSGRAYEQYF
TGTGCCAGCAGTTCAACGAGCGGGAGGGCCTACGAGCAGTACTTC
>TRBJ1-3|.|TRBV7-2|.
CASSLGPRSGNTIYF
TGTGCCAGCAGCTTAGGACCCCGCTCTGGAAACACCATATATTTT
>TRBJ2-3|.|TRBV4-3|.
CASSRDSSTDTQYF
TGCGCCAGCAGCCGAGACTCCTCCACAGATACGCAGTATTTT
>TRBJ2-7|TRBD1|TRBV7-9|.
CASSPRNRGSEQYF
TGTGCCAGCAGCCCGAGAAACAGGGGGAGCGAGCAGTACTTC
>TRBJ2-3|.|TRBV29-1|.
CSVRPAGDTQYF
TGCAGCGTTCGCCCCGCGGGAGATACGCAGTATTTT
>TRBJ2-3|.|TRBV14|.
CASSSAPVSDTQYF
TGTGCCAGCAGCAGCGCCCCGGTGTCAGATACGCAGTATTTT
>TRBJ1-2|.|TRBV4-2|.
CASSQDGTLYGYTF
TGTGCCAGCAGCCAAGATGGAACACTCTATGGCTACACCTTC
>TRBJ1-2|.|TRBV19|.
CASSIVRAELPNYGYTF
TGTGCCAGTAGTATAGTGCGTGCTGAACTCCCTAACTATGGCTACACCTTC
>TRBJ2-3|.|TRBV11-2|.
CASSLVVWSTDTQYF
TGTGCCAGCAGCTTAGTCGTGTGGAGCACAGATACGCAGTATTTT
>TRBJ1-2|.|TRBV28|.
CASSFWQIPHYGYTF
TGTGCCAGCAGTTTTTGGCAGATCCCTCACTATGGCTACACCTTC
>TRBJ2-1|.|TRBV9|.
CASTRDQYNEQFF
TGTGCCAGCACACGGGACCAATACAATGAGCAGTTCTTC
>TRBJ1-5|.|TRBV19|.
CASSIGGGPQPQHF
TGTGCCAGTAGTATAGGCGGGGGGCCTCAGCCCCAGCATTTT